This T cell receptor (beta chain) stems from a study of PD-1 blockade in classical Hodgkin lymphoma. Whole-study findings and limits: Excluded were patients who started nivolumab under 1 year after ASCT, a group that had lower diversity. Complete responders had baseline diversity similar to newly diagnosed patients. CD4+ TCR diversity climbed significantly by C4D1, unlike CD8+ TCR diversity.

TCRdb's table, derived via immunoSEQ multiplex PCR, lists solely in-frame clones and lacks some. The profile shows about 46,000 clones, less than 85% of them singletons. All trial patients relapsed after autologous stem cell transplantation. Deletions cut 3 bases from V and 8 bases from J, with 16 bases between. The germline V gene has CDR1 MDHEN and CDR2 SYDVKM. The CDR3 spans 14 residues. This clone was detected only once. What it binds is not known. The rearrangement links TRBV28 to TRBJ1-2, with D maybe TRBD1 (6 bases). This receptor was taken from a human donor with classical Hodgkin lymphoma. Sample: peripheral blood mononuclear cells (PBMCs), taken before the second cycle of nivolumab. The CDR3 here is CASSLAGQPGGYTF. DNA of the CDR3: TGTGCCAGCAGTTTGGCCGGACAGCCTGGAGGCTACACCTTC.